Listed below are T cell receptor beta chains from one sample, sequenced in a study of T cell responses to AZD1222 COVID-19 vaccine. Assay used: immunoSEQ multiplex PCR; TCRdb lists only in-frame clones, some missing. The sample has under 200,000 clones; around nine tenths are singletons. Sequenced material: peripheral blood, taken 28 days after the second AZD1222 dose. These receptors were taken from an adult who received the AZD1222 COVID-19 vaccine. CDR3s include the opening cysteine and the closing phenylalanine or tryptophan. The D gene is left open where the match is weak. Clone size is stated in some rows and not others, as once, few, many or a class when expanded.

j_call	v_call	clone_size	d_call	cdr3_nt	cdr3_aa
TRBJ2-7	TRBV9	NA	NA	TGTGCCAGCAGCGTGGTATTAGCATCCGAGCAGTACTTC	CASSVVLASEQYF
TRBJ1-1	TRBV15	once	NA	TGTGCCACCAGCAGAGAAGGGCCAGGTGAAGCTTTCTTT	CATSREGPGEAFF
TRBJ2-3	TRBV13	NA	NA	TGTGCCAGCAGCCCGATGACCTCTAGCACAGATACGCAGTATTTT	CASSPMTSSTDTQYF
TRBJ1-2	TRBV4-2	NA	NA	TGTGCCAGCAGCCAGTGGTCCACTAGAGGAGGGGGCTACACCTTC	CASSQWSTRGGGYTF
TRBJ1-1	TRBV3-1/TRBV3-2	NA	NA	TGTGCCAGCAGCCCCGGACAGTGGGATGAAGCTTTCTTT	CASSPGQWDEAFF
TRBJ2-1	TRBV13	NA	NA	TGTGCCAGCAGCTTAGGTAGGAGGGTAGGCGAGCAGTTCTTC	CASSLGRRVGEQFF
TRBJ1-1	TRBV5-4	NA	NA	TGTGCCAGCAGCCGAGGGGGGGCATTGAGAACTGAAGCTTTCTTT	CASSRGGALRTEAFF
TRBJ1-1	TRBV27	NA	TRBD1	TGTGCCAGCCGCTCCGGGACAGGGGCTGGGGACACTGAAGCTTTCTTT	CASRSGTGAGDTEAFF
TRBJ1-5	TRBV16	once	NA	TGTGCCAGCAGCCAATATGAGGATACAGGGAATCAGCCCCAGCATTTT	CASSQYEDTGNQPQHF
TRBJ1-6	TRBV12-5	once	NA	TGTGCTAGTGGTCCCCCGGGCCTATTTTCACCCCTCCACTTT	CASGPPGLFSPLHF
TRBJ1-4	TRBV25-1	NA	NA	TGTGCCAGCAGCCCTCCCCGGGAAAAACTGTTTTTT	CASSPPREKLFF
TRBJ1-4	TRBV30	NA	TRBD1	TGTGCCTGGCGGGACAGTAGATTGGATGAAAAACTGTTTTTT	CAWRDSRLDEKLFF
TRBJ1-2	TRBV7-2	NA	NA	TGTGCCAGCAGCTTATCCCCGACTAACTATGGCTACACCTTC	CASSLSPTNYGYTF
TRBJ2-7	TRBV7-9	NA	NA	TGTGCCAGCAGCTTAAACTACGAGCAGTACTTC	CASSLNYEQYF
TRBJ1-1	TRBV14	NA	NA	TGTGCCAGCAGCTCTCGGGGATACACTGAAGCTTTCTTT	CASSSRGYTEAFF
TRBJ1-1	TRBV14	NA	NA	TGTGCCAGCAGCCAAGGGCCACACACTGAAGCTTTCTTT	CASSQGPHTEAFF
TRBJ2-7	TRBV19	NA	TRBD1	TGTGCCAGTAGTTCGACAGGGGGGTCCTACGAGCAGTACTTC	CASSSTGGSYEQYF
TRBJ1-6	TRBV11-3	NA	NA	TGTGCCAGCAGAGTTAGACGCCCGTCCTATAATTCACCCCTCCACTTT	CASRVRRPSYNSPLHF
TRBJ1-2	TRBV5-1	NA	NA	TGCGCCAGCACCGACCTGACCCTCCCCGGGACAACCTCCAGCTACACCTTC	CASTDLTLPGTTSSYTF
TRBJ1-2	TRBV4-2	NA	NA	TGTGCCAGCAGCCAGTTGGAGCTCTATGGCTACACCTTC	CASSQLELYGYTF
TRBJ2-3	TRBV4-1	NA	NA	TGCGCCAGCAGCTATCCTGAAGATACGCAGTATTTT	CASSYPEDTQYF
TRBJ2-3	TRBV5-4	NA	TRBD2	TGTGCCAGCAGCTTGGTTCGCGGGGGGGCAAATACGCAGTATTTT	CASSLVRGGANTQYF
TRBJ2-1	TRBV6-5	NA	TRBD2	TGTGCCAGCATGACTAGCGGGGGGTACAATGAGCAGTTCTTC	CASMTSGGYNEQFF
TRBJ2-7	TRBV5-1	few	NA	TGCGCCAGCAGCTTCGACAGCTTATCCGAGCAGTACTTC	CASSFDSLSEQYF
TRBJ2-5	TRBV4-3	NA	NA	TGCGCCAGCAGCCAAGGAATAGGAGAGACCCAGTACTTC	CASSQGIGETQYF
TRBJ2-1	TRBV3-1/TRBV3-2	NA	TRBD1	TGTGCCAGCAGCCGGGACAGGTACAATGAGCAGTTCTTC	CASSRDRYNEQFF
TRBJ2-7	TRBV19	NA	NA	TGTGCCAGTAGTACGGACTTCGCCTACGAGCAGTACTTC	CASSTDFAYEQYF